This T cell receptor beta chain was identified during a study of chemoradiotherapy in HPV16-positive cancers. On the study more broadly: Candidate HPV-specific clones and shared TCR motifs came from a couple of HPV16-positive patients.

Germline V gives CDR1 SGHRS, CDR2 YFSETQ. The CDR3 covers 14 residues. The V gene end was trimmed by 1 base and the J gene end by 4 bases; junction bases not matched to a gene: 1. This table comes from immunoSEQ multiplex PCR, and its TCRdb copy is limited to in-frame clones, with some not included. The sample lists about 30,000 clones, 91% seen once, with approximately 22% in the top ten. Samples were taken several times over chemoradiotherapy. The sequence was collected from a human donor with HPV-associated anogenital cancer. The sample here was blood, taken from a patient who underwent chemoradiotherapy. This chain joins TRBV5-1 and TRBJ2-2; 7 bases are shared with TRBD1. The CDR3 spells CASSLWDSTGELFF. The CDR3 DNA reads as TGCGCCAGCAGCTTGTGGGACAGCACCGGGGAGCTGTTTTTT.